These T cell receptor beta chains were read from a single sample in a study of shared clonotypes between healthy human individuals. This table comes from immunoSEQ multiplex PCR, and its TCRdb copy is limited to in-frame clones, with some not included. This table has about 1.1 million clones, 60% to 85% appearing once. Sequenced material: memory CD4+ T cells from PBMCs. These receptor sequences come from a man between 18 and 35 years old in good health. Some clones in this sample may be carry-over from other donors' samples. The CDR3 runs from the conserved cysteine through the conserved F or W. A D gene is named only where the DNA matches it firmly. Clone size is stated in some rows and not others, as once, few, many or a class when expanded.

abundance: .
d_gene: TRBD2
v_gene: TRBV9
j_gene: TRBJ2-7
CDR3aa: CASSVGGSSPEQYF
CDR3nt: TGTGCCAGCAGCGTTGGCGGGAGCTCCCCCGAGCAGTACTTC

abundance: .
d_gene: .
v_gene: TRBV7-2
j_gene: TRBJ2-4
CDR3aa: CASSLGGSKNIQYF
CDR3nt: TGTGCCAGCAGCCTCGGTGGCAGTAAAAACATTCAGTACTTC

abundance: .
d_gene: .
v_gene: TRBV6-1
j_gene: TRBJ1-5
CDR3aa: CASSENTQSGPWRSTQPQHF
CDR3nt: TGTGCCAGCAGTGAGAATACTCAGAGTGGTCCTTGGCGAAGCACTCAGCCCCAGCATTTT

abundance: few
d_gene: TRBD1
v_gene: TRBV28
j_gene: TRBJ1-1
CDR3aa: CASSLRRGRTEAFF
CDR3nt: TGTGCCAGCAGTTTGAGAAGGGGGCGAACTGAAGCTTTCTTT

abundance: many
d_gene: TRBD1
v_gene: TRBV29-1
j_gene: TRBJ2-1
CDR3aa: CSVDRGLLNEQFF
CDR3nt: TGCAGCGTCGACAGGGGCCTTTTGAATGAGCAGTTCTTC

abundance: .
d_gene: .
v_gene: TRBV14
j_gene: TRBJ1-2
CDR3aa: CASSRGFTESGGYTF
CDR3nt: TGTGCCAGCAGCCGTGGATTTACAGAAAGCGGAGGCTACACCTTC

abundance: .
d_gene: TRBD2
v_gene: TRBV28
j_gene: TRBJ2-3
CDR3aa: CASKPYAGVEEDTQYF
CDR3nt: TGTGCCAGCAAACCGTACGCGGGAGTGGAGGAAGATACGCAGTATTTT

abundance: once
d_gene: .
v_gene: TRBV30
j_gene: TRBJ2-1
CDR3aa: CAWSNSYNEQFF
CDR3nt: TGTGCCTGGAGTAACTCCTACAATGAGCAGTTCTTC

abundance: once
d_gene: .
v_gene: TRBV5-1
j_gene: TRBJ1-2
CDR3aa: CASSPDGDWYSGYTF
CDR3nt: TGCGCCAGCAGCCCGGATGGGGATTGGTATAGTGGCTACACCTTC

abundance: .
d_gene: .
v_gene: TRBV7-8
j_gene: TRBJ1-5
CDR3aa: CASSHRVGGSQPQHF
CDR3nt: TGTGCCAGCAGCCATAGAGTCGGGGGAAGTCAGCCCCAGCATTTT

abundance: .
d_gene: .
v_gene: TRBV7-2
j_gene: TRBJ2-5
CDR3aa: CASSLFRGYQETQYF
CDR3nt: TGTGCCAGCAGCTTATTTAGGGGATACCAAGAGACCCAGTACTTC

abundance: .
d_gene: .
v_gene: TRBV11-2
j_gene: TRBJ2-2
CDR3aa: CASSLGQRSTGELFF
CDR3nt: TGTGCCAGCAGCTTAGGACAGAGAAGCACCGGGGAGCTGTTTTTT

abundance: .
d_gene: TRBD1
v_gene: TRBV28
j_gene: TRBJ1-2
CDR3aa: CASDRGSYGYTF
CDR3nt: TGTGCCAGCGACAGGGGAAGTTACGGCTACACCTTC

abundance: .
d_gene: .
v_gene: TRBV6-5
j_gene: TRBJ2-5
CDR3aa: CASSRTVQETQYF
CDR3nt: TGTGCCAGCAGTCGGACAGTCCAAGAGACCCAGTACTTC

abundance: .
d_gene: TRBD1
v_gene: TRBV2
j_gene: TRBJ1-6
CDR3aa: CASSGQGVQSPLHF
CDR3nt: TGTGCCAGCAGTGGGCAGGGGGTGCAATCACCCCTCCACTTT

abundance: few
d_gene: TRBD2
v_gene: TRBV5-4
j_gene: TRBJ2-3
CDR3aa: CASSPREAGVFDTQYF
CDR3nt: TGTGCCAGCAGCCCCCGGGAAGCGGGAGTTTTCGATACGCAGTATTTT

abundance: .
d_gene: TRBD1
v_gene: TRBV7-2
j_gene: TRBJ1-3
CDR3aa: CASSLARQGSGNTIYF
CDR3nt: TGTGCCAGCAGCTTAGCCCGACAGGGATCTGGAAACACCATATATTTT

abundance: .
d_gene: TRBD1
v_gene: TRBV28
j_gene: TRBJ1-5
CDR3aa: CATRDRITYSNQPQHF
CDR3nt: TGTGCCACCCGGGACAGGATAACCTATAGCAATCAGCCCCAGCATTTT

abundance: few
d_gene: TRBD1
v_gene: TRBV6-5
j_gene: TRBJ1-2
CDR3aa: CASADRGTVYGYTF
CDR3nt: TGTGCCAGCGCCGACAGGGGGACGGTCTATGGCTACACCTTC

abundance: .
d_gene: TRBD1
v_gene: TRBV5-4
j_gene: TRBJ2-1
CDR3aa: CASSLVGTGYNEQFF
CDR3nt: TGTGCCAGCAGCTTGGTAGGGACAGGCTACAATGAGCAGTTCTTC

abundance: .
d_gene: .
v_gene: TRBV5-1
j_gene: TRBJ2-7
CDR3aa: CASSLDRVYEQYF
CDR3nt: TGCGCCAGCAGCTTGGACAGGGTCTACGAGCAGTACTTC

abundance: .
d_gene: .
v_gene: TRBV11-2
j_gene: TRBJ2-1
CDR3aa: CASSRGAQWFF
CDR3nt: TGTGCCAGCAGCCGCGGGGCTCAGTGGTTCTTC

abundance: .
d_gene: .
v_gene: TRBV19
j_gene: TRBJ2-5
CDR3aa: CASSSGRGQETQYF
CDR3nt: TGTGCCAGTAGTTCGGGCCGGGGTCAGGAGACCCAGTACTTC

abundance: .
d_gene: .
v_gene: TRBV14
j_gene: TRBJ2-2
CDR3aa: CASKRELFF
CDR3nt: TGTGCCAGCAAGAGGGAGCTGTTTTTT

abundance: .
d_gene: .
v_gene: TRBV6-5
j_gene: TRBJ1-3
CDR3aa: CASSPDSSGNTIYF
CDR3nt: TGTGCCAGCAGCCCGGACAGTTCTGGAAACACCATATATTTT